This T cell receptor beta chain was retrieved from a study of blood T cell repertoires in COVID-19. Study background: Donors in the United States, Italy and Spain gave samples during acute or convalescent COVID-19. PBMCs, B-cell-depleted T cells, or T cells provided the cDNA or gDNA that made up the material.

Original processing notes: Estimation of nucleated cell counts relied on the amplification of reference gene primers. Here immunoSEQ multiplex PCR was the method, and the copy in TCRdb shows in-frame clones only, minus some. The V and J calls and clone size were taken over from that table, and D and trimming were inferred from the DNA. Altogether approximately 190,000 clones are present, 80% to 90% being singletons, with the ten largest covering around an eighth. The CDR3 sequence is 17 residues long. CDR1 is LNHDA and CDR2 is SQIVND in the germline V gene (reference sequence). Between the trimmed V and J ends, which lost 2 bases and 2 bases, there was a span of 16 bases.

The rearrangement links TRBV19 to TRBJ1-3; D gene unclear. This receptor was taken from a young man with active or convalescent COVID-19. The sample comprised peripheral blood. For the CDR3, the DNA is TGTGCCAGTAGTATATTGGGCAGCATGGCTCCTGGAAACACCATATATTTT. It codes for CASSILGSMAPGNTIYF.